This T cell receptor beta chain derives from a study of blood T cells in healthy people across ages. Primed by a sample-barcoded 5' primer and a J-beta primer mix, a second PCR proceeded for roughly 7 to 12 cycles. One entry per CDR3 protein results from TCRdb running MiXCR on the 5' RACE reads. The profile covers 1.2 million to 1.5 million distinct CDR3 sequences, with around two fifths appearing a single time and roughly 7.7% taken by the ten largest. Trimming left V 2 bases short and J 0 bases short, with 14 bases between. This CDR3 has 16 amino acids. The V gene's germline CDR1 is SGHRS and CDR2 YFSETQ.

The rearrangement links TRBV5-1 to TRBJ1-1; unclear D gene. The sample taken for sequencing was blood. The receptor's source is a woman between 18 and 29 years old in good health. CDR3 DNA sequence: TGCGCCAGCAGCTTAGCTGGTGTTCAAATGAACACTGAAGCTTTCTTT. This translates into CASSLAGVQMNTEAFF.